These 18 T cell receptor beta chains were sequenced from one sample in a study of OX40 agonist ivuxolimab in advanced cancers. Produced via immunoSEQ multiplex PCR; TCRdb's table is partial and in-frame only. Of 40,000 or so clones listed, 70% to 85% are singletons. Here the sequenced sample was CD4+ or CD8+ T cells sorted from blood, taken in a trial of the OX40 agonist ivuxolimab. The receptors shown here come from an adult with an advanced solid tumor such as melanoma, head and neck, liver or kidney cancer.

The CDR3 nucleotides are TGCGCCAGCAGCTTGGAAGGCAACGAGCAGTACTTC. Translation: CASSLEGNEQYF. The chain is built from TRBV5-1 and TRBJ2-7; no firm D call. V lost 0 bases and J lost 5, with 6 bases in between. The CDR3 covers 12 residues. Germline loops: CDR1 SGHRS, CDR2 YFSETQ.

The rearrangement joins TRBV29-1 to TRBJ1-2, with 9 bases identical to TRBD1. With 4 bases clipped from V and 1 base from J, the junction kept 7 bases outside the gene matches. This CDR3 region has 15 residues. In germline, CDR1 is SQVTM, CDR2 ANQGSEA. This CDR3 reads CSVAQTGGYNYGYTF. The CDR3 nucleotides are TGCAGCGTTGCCCAGACAGGGGGGTATAACTATGGCTACACCTTC.

The V and J genes are TRBV27 and TRBJ2-1; 7 nucleotides align to TRBD2. This CDR3 is built from 14 residues. Trimming at V came to 3 bases and at J to 9 bases, leaving 8 bases not matched to a gene. Looked up from germline, CDR1 is MNHEY and CDR2 is SMNVEV (reference sequence). The CDR3 nucleotides are TGTGCCAGCAGTTTTGCTCCGGGGGGTGGTGAGCAGTTCTTC. This translates into CASSFAPGGGEQFF.

The gene calls are TRBV9 and TRBJ2-1; 8 positions match TRBD1. Germline V gene lookup returns CDR1 SGDLS and CDR2 YYNGEE. The CDR3 loop spans 16 amino acids. V lost 4 bases and J lost 9; bases outside the gene matches: 15. CDR3 in amino acids: CASSPHPLGQVGEQFF. The CDR3 nucleotides read TGTGCCAGCAGCCCCCACCCCCTGGGACAGGTTGGTGAGCAGTTCTTC.

The chain links TRBV7-2 to TRBJ2-7; D call uncertain. V lost 0 bases to trimming and J lost 2 bases, with 11 bases between them. CDR1 and CDR2 from the germline V gene are SGHTA and FQGNSA. This CDR3 region has 15 residues. CDR3 bases: TGTGCCAGCAGCTTAGCCACAGCAACTGCCTACGAGCAGTACTTC. This codes for CASSLATATAYEQYF. Full variable domain (rest looked up from reference TRBV7-2 and TRBJ2-7): GAGVSQSPSNKVTEKGKDVELRCDPISGHTALYWYRQSLGQGLEFLIYFQGNSAPDKSGLPSDRFSAERTGGSVSTLTIQRTQQEDSAVYLCASSLATATAYEQYFGPGTRLTVT.

The chain links TRBV7-2 to TRBJ2-7; 11 nucleotides match TRBD1. The CDR3 has 16 residues. CDR1 and CDR2 from the germline V gene are SGHTA and FQGNSA. The trim removed 1 base at V and 7 bases at J, leaving 9 bases unmatched. The CDR3 DNA follows: TGTGCCAGCAGCTTAGTACCAGGACAGGGGGCTATAGAGCAGTACTTC. It is translated as CASSLVPGQGAIEQYF.

This clone was observed once. The chain is built from TRBV11-2 and TRBJ2-7; 8 bases line up with TRBD2. With V trimmed by 1 base and J by 4 bases, 9 bases remained unmatched. The CDR3 loop spans 16 amino acids. Germline V lookup: CDR1 SGHAT, CDR2 FQNNGV. The chain's CDR3 is CASSLGPGLGPYEQYF. CDR3 sequence (DNA): TGTGCCAGCAGCTTAGGCCCGGGACTAGGGCCATACGAGCAGTACTTC.

The count of this clone is one. The rearrangement links TRBV29-1 to TRBJ2-1, with 11 bases that match TRBD2. From germline, CDR1 is SQVTM and CDR2 ANQGSEA. Germline trimming cut 6 bases from V and 8 bases from J; bases unmatched to any gene: 27. This CDR3 spans 20 amino acids. Here the CDR3 DNA reads TGCAGCGTAACAGAACCGCAGGGTTTTTTTAGCGGGAGGGCCCTGGATGAGCAGTTCTTC. Protein sequence: CSVTEPQGFFSGRALDEQFF.

The genes are TRBV7-8 and TRBJ2-5; unclear D gene. The CDR3 is 12 residues long. Between the trimmed V and J ends, which lost 3 bases and 4 bases, there was a span of 6 bases. Germline-derived CDR1 and CDR2 are SGHVS and FQNEAQ. CDR3 loop: CASSLLGETQYF. The CDR3 DNA sequence: TGTGCCAGCAGCTTGCTGGGAGAGACCCAGTACTTC.

The chain is built from TRBV6-1 and TRBJ1-5; 7 bases are shared with TRBD1. Trimming removed 6 bases from V and 7 bases from J; junction bases left unmatched: 12. Germline CDR1 is MNHNS and CDR2 is SASEGT. The CDR3 runs to 15 residues. The CDR3 DNA reads TGTGCCAGCAGAAGAGGGACAGAGGGCCGACAGCCCCAGCATTTT. This gives the protein CASRRGTEGRQPQHF.

The CDR3 DNA reads TGTGCCAGTCGCGGTCTAGCGGGAGGGCCCTACGAGCAGTACTTC. Protein: CASRGLAGGPYEQYF. The chain combines TRBV19 with TRBJ2-7; TRBD2 agrees at 12 bases. The CDR3 totals 15 residues. Germline values: CDR1 LNHDA, CDR2 SQIVND (reference sequence). V lost 8 bases, J lost 2 bases, and 7 bases stayed unmatched.

The rearrangement joins TRBV11-3 to TRBJ2-1; the D is unclear. Trimming shortened V by 1 base and J by 9 bases, and 10 bases separated the two germline ends. The CDR3 length is 13 residues. The germline CDR1 and CDR2 sequences are SGHNT and YENEEA. Here the CDR3 reads CASSLVGRREQFF. CDR3 bases: TGTGCCAGCAGCTTAGTAGGGCGACGTGAGCAGTTCTTC.

This chain joins TRBV5-6 and TRBJ2-3, with a tentative D call TRBD1 (6 bases). The CDR3 loop spans 14 amino acids. V lost 0 bases to trimming and J lost 2 bases, with 7 bases between them. Germline CDR1 and CDR2: SGHDT and YYEEEE. The CDR3 region has the DNA TGTGCCAGCAGCTTGGGACAGGTCACAGATACGCAGTATTTT. Protein: CASSLGQVTDTQYF. Complete variable domain (other parts from reference TRBV5-6 and TRBJ2-3): DAGVTQSPTHLIKTRGQQVTLRCSPKSGHDTVSWYQQALGQGPQFIFQYYEEEERQRGNFPDRFSGHQFPNYSSELNVNALLLGDSALYLCASSLGQVTDTQYFGPGTRLTVL.

The chain recombines TRBV6-1 with TRBJ2-7, with D unresolved. V was clipped by 3 bases and J by 3 bases, with 9 bases between them. Germline V gene lookup returns CDR1 MNHNS and CDR2 SASEGT. The CDR3 totals 13 residues. The CDR3 reads CASSDPRIYEQYF. In DNA form, the CDR3 reads TGTGCCAGCAGTGACCCACGGATCTACGAGCAGTACTTC.

This sequence joins TRBV6-5 and TRBJ1-2, with a possible D match to TRBD1 (6 bases). Germline loops: CDR1 MNHEY, CDR2 SVGAGI. V lost 6 bases and J lost 0, with 11 bases in between. There are 14 residues in the CDR3. CDR3 bases: TGTGCCAGCAGGGGGGACACCTCTAACTATGGCTACACCTTC. Amino acids: CASRGDTSNYGYTF.

The CDR3 is CASSVGAGWQETQYF. The DNA for the CDR3 is TGTGCCAGCAGCGTAGGGGCAGGGTGGCAAGAGACCCAGTACTTC. The chain joins TRBV9 to TRBJ2-5, with D tentatively TRBD1 (5 bases). Germline CDR1 and CDR2: SGDLS and YYNGEE. V was cut by 0 bases and J by 2 bases, with 11 bases left in between. CDR3 size: 15 residues. Full variable domain (rest looked up from reference TRBV9 and TRBJ2-5): DSGVTQTPKHLITATGQRVTLRCSPRSGDLSVYWYQQSLDQGLQFLIQYYNGEERAKGNILERFSAQQFPDLHSELNLSSLELGDSALYFCASSVGAGWQETQYFGPGTRLLVL.

The chain recombines TRBV10-3 with TRBJ1-2; D call uncertain. This CDR3 has 13 amino acids. Germline CDR1 and CDR2: ENHRY and SYGVKD. V lost 10 bases and J 7 bases, leaving 19 bases between the germline ends. The CDR3 region is CATLERADSGYTF. CDR3 bases: TGTGCCACCCTTGAAAGGGCGGACTCTGGCTACACCTTC.

The V and J genes are TRBV5-6 and TRBJ1-2, with 7 bases fitting TRBD1. Germline CDR1 SGHDT, CDR2 YYEEEE. This CDR3 comprises 16 residues. J was trimmed by 2 bases and V by 3 bases; bases with no gene match: 10. Written as DNA, the CDR3 is TGTGCCAGCAGCTACGCCTTAAGGGGGCGCAACTATGGCTACACCTTC. Amino acid sequence: CASSYALRGRNYGYTF.